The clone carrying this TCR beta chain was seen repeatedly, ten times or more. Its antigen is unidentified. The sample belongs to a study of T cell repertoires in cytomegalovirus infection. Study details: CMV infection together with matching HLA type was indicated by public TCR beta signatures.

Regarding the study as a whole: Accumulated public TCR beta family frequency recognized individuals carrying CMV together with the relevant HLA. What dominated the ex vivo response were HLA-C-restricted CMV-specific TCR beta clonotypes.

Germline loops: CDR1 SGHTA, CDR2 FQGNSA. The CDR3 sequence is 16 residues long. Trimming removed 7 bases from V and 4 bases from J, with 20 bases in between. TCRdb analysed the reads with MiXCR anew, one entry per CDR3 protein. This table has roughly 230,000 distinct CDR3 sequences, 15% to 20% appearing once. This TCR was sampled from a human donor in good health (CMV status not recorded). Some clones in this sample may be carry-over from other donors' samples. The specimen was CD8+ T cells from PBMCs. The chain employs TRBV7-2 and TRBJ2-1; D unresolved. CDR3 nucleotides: TGTGCCAGCACCTCTGAAGTAGCTAGGGTGTACAATGAGCAGTTCTTC. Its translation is CASTSEVARVYNEQFF.